The rows below give T cell receptor beta chains drawn from one sample of a study of cytomegalovirus exposure and HLA in healthy donors. Assay: immunoSEQ multiplex PCR; the TCRdb copy retains only in-frame clones and omits some. The top ten hold under 2% of the sample, which has approximately 190,000 clones, about four fifths seen once. Sequenced input: PBMCs. All receptors come from a middle-aged man in good health and CMV-seropositive. CDR3s include the opening cysteine and the closing phenylalanine or tryptophan. The D gene is left open where the match is weak. Size values are once, few and many counts, or a class for expanded clones, and some rows have none.

>TRBJ2-3|TRBD2|NA|TRBV2
TGTGCCAGCAGTCTTACTCGACTAGCGGGAGGTCCCGCGCGAGATACGCAGTATTTT
CASSLTRLAGGPARDTQYF
>TRBJ1-1|TRBD1|NA|TRBV6-5
TGTGCCAGCAGTATCCTCGGGACAGGGGGCACTGAAGCTTTCTTT
CASSILGTGGTEAFF
>TRBJ2-5|TRBD2|NA|TRBV7-9
TGTGCCAGCAGCCCGATCGGTCGTAGCGGGAAGGAGACCCAGTACTTC
CASSPIGRSGKETQYF
>TRBJ1-2|TRBD1|NA|TRBV7-8
TGTGCCAGCAGCTTATTAAAAGGGGGCCACGGCTACACCTTC
CASSLLKGGHGYTF
>TRBJ1-1|NA|NA|TRBV27
TGTGCCAGCAGTTTATCATCCCACAGGATTGAGACTGAAGCTTTCTTT
CASSLSSHRIETEAFF
>TRBJ2-1|NA|once|TRBV21-1
TGTGCCAGCAGCCCCCCCTCATGTCAGCGGGAGGATCGCTCCTACAATGAGCAGTTCTTC
CASSPPSCQREDRSYNEQFF
>TRBJ2-4|NA|NA|TRBV6-5
TGTGCCAGCAGTTACTCAGGCAGGGTAGCCAAAAACATTCAGTACTTC
CASSYSGRVAKNIQYF
>TRBJ2-1|TRBD1|few|TRBV7-3
TGTGCCAGCAGCTTAAGGGCAGGGGGAAATGAGCAGTTCTTC
CASSLRAGGNEQFF
>TRBJ2-1|TRBD1|NA|TRBV5-1
TGCGCCAGCAGCTCAGCAGGGGGCCATGAGCAGTTCTTC
CASSSAGGHEQFF
>TRBJ2-5|TRBD2|NA|TRBV19
TGTGCCAGTAGTATTGTGGGACTAGCGGGAGTTGAGACCCAGTACTTC
CASSIVGLAGVETQYF
>TRBJ2-7|TRBD2|few|TRBV28
TGTGCCAGCATCTACTCCGGGACTAGCGGGAGTGGGGAGCAGTACTTC
CASIYSGTSGSGEQYF
>TRBJ1-5|NA|NA|TRBV2
TGTGCCAGCACCTATTCCCCAGGGGATCAGCCCCAGCATTTT
CASTYSPGDQPQHF
>TRBJ1-1|TRBD1|NA|TRBV23-1
TGCGCCAGCAGCCTCGGACAGGGGCCACGGAACACTGAAGCTTTCTTT
CASSLGQGPRNTEAFF
>TRBJ2-7|TRBD1|NA|TRBV7-9
TGTGCCAGCAGCTTATCCGGGACAGTATACGAGCAGTACTTC
CASSLSGTVYEQYF
>TRBJ1-4|NA|NA|TRBV18
TGTGCCAGCTCACCTGGGACAAAATCTGAAAAACTGTTTTTT
CASSPGTKSEKLFF
>TRBJ2-5|NA|NA|TRBV29-1
TGCAGCGTTATCAGGATCCAAGAGACCCAGTACTTC
CSVIRIQETQYF
>TRBJ1-1|TRBD1|NA|TRBV19
TGTGCCACCCGACAGGGGGAAATCGCTGAAGCTTTCTTT
CATRQGEIAEAFF
>TRBJ1-2|TRBD1|NA|TRBV6-5
TGTGCCAGCAGTTACACAGGGGGCTCCTATGGCTACACCTTC
CASSYTGGSYGYTF
>TRBJ2-3|TRBD2|NA|TRBV29-1
TGCAGCGTTGTGACTAGCGGGACTAGCACAGATACGCAGTATTTT
CSVVTSGTSTDTQYF
>TRBJ2-1|NA|NA|TRBV7-6
TGTGCCAGCAGCCGAGACTATGGCGATGAGCAGTTCTTC
CASSRDYGDEQFF
>TRBJ2-7|NA|NA|TRBV28
TGTGCCAGCAATGAACGGGGGACGGTTAGCTACGAGCAGTACTTC
CASNERGTVSYEQYF